This entry lists 22 T cell receptor beta chains sequenced from one sample in a study of cytomegalovirus exposure and HLA in healthy donors. PCR primers comprised 60 Vbeta and 13 Jbeta primers. Clones were sequenced by immunoSEQ multiplex PCR, and TCRdb holds only the in-frame ones, with some missing. The sample holds tens of thousands of clones, 85% to 95% seen once. The sequenced sample consisted of PBMCs. These receptors originate from a woman between 18 and 29 years old in good health and CMV-seronegative.

The chain joins TRBV7-3 to TRBJ2-5, with 8 bases fitting TRBD2. CDR3 length: 15 amino acids. Germline V gene sequence: CDR1 SGHTA, CDR2 FQGTGA. Unmatched junction bases numbered 11, after V lost 8 bases and J lost 3 bases. CDR3 sequence: CASALLAGEKETQYF. The CDR3 DNA reads TGTGCCAGCGCCCTCCTAGCGGGCGAGAAAGAGACCCAGTACTTC.

The chain uses TRBV6-1 and TRBJ2-3, with D unresolved. V shed 0 bases and J shed 0 bases, with 4 bases lying between them. The CDR3 consists of 14 residues. Germline V gives CDR1 MNHNS, CDR2 SASEGT. The CDR3 sequence is CASSEAASTDTQYF. In nucleotides, the CDR3 is TGTGCCAGCAGTGAAGCGGCCAGCACAGATACGCAGTATTTT.

J is TRBJ2-3 and V is TRBV28; 11 positions agree with TRBD2. The CDR3 loop spans 18 amino acids. CDR1 MDHEN and CDR2 SYDVKM come from the germline V gene. Unmatched junction bases numbered 16, after V lost 8 bases and J lost 3 bases. The CDR3 DNA reads as TGTGCCAGCGCGCGGTGGAAACTAGCGGGAGTGGGGACAGATACGCAGTATTTT. This codes for CASARWKLAGVGTDTQYF.

The count of this clone is one. The chain has TRBV5-1 and TRBJ2-1, with TRBD2 matching over 15 bases. With 4 bases clipped from V and 6 bases from J, the junction kept 8 bases outside the gene matches. The CDR3 is 17 residues long. From germline, CDR1 is SGHRS and CDR2 YFSETQ. The CDR3 protein is CASSPRTSGRASNEQFF. CDR3 coding DNA: TGCGCCAGCAGCCCACGGACTAGCGGGAGGGCGTCCAATGAGCAGTTCTTC.

The gene calls are TRBV5-1 and TRBJ2-1; a possible D gene is TRBD2 (6 bases). The CDR3 spans 15 residues. CDR1 is SGHRS, CDR2 YFSETQ, per germline. V lost 5 bases and J 0 bases, leaving 12 bases between the germline ends. In nucleotides, the CDR3 is TGCGCCAGCAGGTCGGACGGGAGCTCCTACAATGAGCAGTTCTTC. This codes for CASRSDGSSYNEQFF.

The chain uses TRBV20-1 and TRBJ1-2; D is unclear. The germline V gene has CDR1 DFQATT and CDR2 SNEGSKA (reference sequence). CDR3 length: 10 amino acids. The CDR3 sequence is CTSQRGGYTF. CDR3 nucleotides: TGCACCTCCCAGCGCGGAGGCTACACCTTC.

V usage is TRBV5-4 and J usage is TRBJ2-3, with 14 bases aligning to TRBD2. Trimming took 2 bases from V and 7 from J; bases not matched to a gene: 6. This CDR3 is 16 amino acids long. In germline, CDR1 is SGHNT, CDR2 YYREEE (reference sequence). CDR3 loop: CASSLKGTSGSYTQYF. CDR3 DNA sequence: TGTGCCAGCAGCTTAAAAGGGACTAGCGGGAGTTATACGCAGTATTTT.

V is TRBV19 and J is TRBJ1-1; no clear D gene. Trimming removed 2 bases at V and 5 bases at J, with 6 bases between. This CDR3 has 12 residues. The germline CDR1 and CDR2 sequences are LNHDA and SQIVND (reference sequence). The CDR3 is CASSIRRTEAFF. Written as DNA, the CDR3 is TGTGCCAGTAGTATAAGGCGGACTGAAGCTTTCTTT.

This CDR3 is CAWSTTALNTEAFF. CDR3 bases: TGTGCCTGGAGTACGACAGCCCTGAACACTGAAGCTTTCTTT. This chain joins TRBV30 and TRBJ1-1, with a possible D match to TRBD1 (5 bases). Per the germline V gene, CDR1 is GTSNPN and CDR2 is SVGIG (reference sequence). The ends were cut back, 2 bases at V and 0 bases at J, with 10 bases in the middle. The CDR3 spans 14 residues.

This clone was recorded only once. CDR3 amino acids: CASSRQASNEKLFF. The DNA of the CDR3 is TGTGCCAGTAGTAGACAGGCTTCTAATGAAAAACTGTTTTTT. This rearrangement joins TRBV19 to TRBJ1-4, with D perhaps matching TRBD1 (6 bases). V shed 4 bases and J shed 3 bases, with 9 bases lying between them. The CDR3 runs to 14 residues. Looked up from germline, CDR1 is LNHDA and CDR2 is SQIVND (reference sequence).

As regards this clone: A read error may produce the germline difference seen at one junction end. The chain couples TRBV7-9 to TRBJ1-2; 7 bases align to TRBD1. There are 13 residues in the CDR3. The germline CDR1 and CDR2 sequences are SEHNR and FQNEAQ (reference sequence). CDR3 region: CSSSSLMDRQVAF. CDR3 nucleotide sequence: TGTTCCAGCAGCTCCCTAATGGACAGGCAGGTGGCCTTC.

The chain recombines TRBV27 with TRBJ2-2; no clear D. The CDR3 has 15 amino acids. Looked up from germline, CDR1 is MNHEY and CDR2 is SMNVEV (reference sequence). Trimming stripped 2 bases from V and 1 base from J, with 8 bases between. This CDR3 reads CASSLRLGNTGELFF. DNA of the CDR3: TGTGCCAGCAGTTTAAGGCTAGGGAACACCGGGGAGCTGTTTTTT.

This chain links TRBV4-1 with TRBJ2-7, with unresolved D. CDR3 size: 15 residues. The V end lost 3 bases, the J end lost 2 bases, and 14 bases lay between the germline ends. Germline CDR1 is MGHRA and CDR2 is YSYEKL. The CDR3, as DNA: TGCGCCAGCAGCCAGGTTCAGGCAGAGACCTACGAGCAGTACTTC. Translated, it gives CASSQVQAETYEQYF.

The V gene is TRBV11-3, the J gene TRBJ2-1; weak D call: TRBD2 (6 bases). The CDR3 is made up of 14 amino acids. The V gene lost 1 base and the J gene lost 3 bases, with 7 bases spanning the gap. The V gene's germline CDR1 is SGHNT and CDR2 YENEEA. The CDR3 loop reads CASSLAGVYNEQFF. The DNA of the CDR3 is TGTGCCAGCAGCTTAGCGGGGGTCTACAATGAGCAGTTCTTC.

The table lists this clone with a count of one. V and J are TRBV9 and TRBJ2-4; D might be TRBD1 (5 bases). This CDR3 has 15 amino acids. Germline V CDR1 and CDR2: SGDLS, YYNGEE. V was pared by 0 bases and J by 8 bases, with 15 bases between. CDR3 in DNA: TGTGCCAGCAGCGTAGAGGGGCGAGACTGGGACATTCAGTACTTC. Its protein product is CASSVEGRDWDIQYF.

The chain employs TRBV10-3 and TRBJ2-5; TRBD2 matches at 10 bases. The DNA matches TRBJ2-7 better at its end, which makes the J call doubtful. The CDR3 loop spans 14 amino acids. Germline-derived CDR1 and CDR2 are ENHRY and SYGVKD. DNA for the CDR3: TGTGCCATCAATACAGCGGGAGGGACCTACGAGCAGTACTTC. Its protein product is CAINTAGGTYEQYF.

The J gene is TRBJ2-5, the V gene TRBV25-1; possibly TRBD2 for D (6 bases). V dropped 6 bases and J dropped 2 bases, with 16 bases sitting between them. CDR3 size: 15 residues. Germline V gives CDR1 MGHDK, CDR2 SYGVNS. The CDR3 DNA follows: TGTGCCAGCAGCTTGTTCGGGGGAGGACAAGAGACCCAGTACTTC. Protein: CASSLFGGGQETQYF.

The V and J genes are TRBV28 and TRBJ2-1; 10 bases match TRBD1. Looked up from germline, CDR1 is MDHEN and CDR2 is SYDVKM. Unmatched junction bases numbered 8, after V lost 5 bases and J lost 7 bases. This CDR3 region has 15 residues. This chain's CDR3 is CASSTPGQGSNEQFF. The CDR3 DNA reads TGTGCCAGCAGTACCCCGGGACAGGGGTCAAATGAGCAGTTCTTC.

This chain links TRBV19 with TRBJ2-7, with D possibly matching TRBD1 (7 bases). This CDR3 comprises 14 residues. Between the trimmed V and J ends, which lost 3 bases and 4 bases, there was a span of 13 bases. Per germline, CDR1 LNHDA and CDR2 SQIVND (reference sequence). The DNA of the CDR3 is TGTGCCAGTAGTATGACAGGGACTGGATACGAGCAGTACTTC. It specifies CASSMTGTGYEQYF.

The gene calls are TRBV6-5 and TRBJ1-3; 8 nucleotides line up with TRBD1. The CDR3 extends over 15 amino acids. Germline assignment: CDR1 MNHEY and CDR2 SVGAGI. V lost 6 bases and J lost 4; bases outside the gene matches: 8. The CDR3 DNA reads as TGTGCCAGCAGAAGACAGGGGCTGACGGGAAACACCATATATTTT. Its translation is CASRRQGLTGNTIYF.

This rearrangement joins TRBV19 to TRBJ1-4; no reliable D call. The germline CDR1 and CDR2 sequences are LNHDA and SQIVND (reference sequence). CDR3 size: 12 residues. V lost 1 base to trimming and J lost 7 bases, with 4 bases between them. DNA for the CDR3: TGTGCCAGTAGTATAGGGCCTGAAAAACTGTTTTTT. It translates to CASSIGPEKLFF.

This clone has just one count. The chain is built from TRBV20-1 and TRBJ2-5; D gene unclear. The V end lost 3 bases, the J end lost 4 bases, and 6 bases lay between the germline ends. The CDR3 spans 11 residues. Germline V gives CDR1 DFQATT, CDR2 SNEGSKA (reference sequence). In DNA form, the CDR3 reads TGCAGTGCTAGGTTCAGAGAGACCCAGTACTTC. This sequence encodes CSARFRETQYF.